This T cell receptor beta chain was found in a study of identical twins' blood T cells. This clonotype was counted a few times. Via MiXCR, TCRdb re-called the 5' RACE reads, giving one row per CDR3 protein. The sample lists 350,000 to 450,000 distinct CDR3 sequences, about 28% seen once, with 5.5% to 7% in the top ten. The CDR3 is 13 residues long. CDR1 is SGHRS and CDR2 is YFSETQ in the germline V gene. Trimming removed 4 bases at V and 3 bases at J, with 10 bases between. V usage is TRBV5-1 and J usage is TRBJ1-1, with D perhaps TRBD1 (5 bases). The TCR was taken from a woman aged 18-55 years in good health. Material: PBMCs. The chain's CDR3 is CASSGGTYTEAFF. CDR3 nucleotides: TGCGCCAGCAGCGGGGGTACGTACACTGAAGCTTTCTTT.